This T cell receptor beta chain derives from a study of blood T cell repertoires in COVID-19. Whole-study context: Both acute and convalescent COVID-19 samples were obtained from the United States, Italy and Spain. Sources were T cells, B-cell-depleted T cells, or PBMCs; the material itself was cDNA or gDNA.

In the original workflow: Amplification with reference gene primers provided the estimates of nucleated cell counts. This table comes from immunoSEQ multiplex PCR, and its TCRdb copy is limited to in-frame clones, with some not included. For V, J and clone size, that table is used; D and trimming come from the DNA. Of around 96,000 clones listed, nearly 95% are singletons. Trimming took 4 bases from V and 1 from J, leaving 13 bases between them. The CDR3 length is 15 residues. The germline CDR1 and CDR2 sequences are LGHDT and YNNKEL (reference sequence). This TCR derives from a human donor with active COVID-19. The donor label of this sample is uncertain. The source material was peripheral blood. This sequence joins TRBV3-1 (or the pseudogene TRBV3-2) and TRBJ1-1; no clear D gene. The CDR3 nucleotides are TGTGCCAGCAGCCCCCGCGGGCTACCGAACACTGAAGCTTTCTTT. It encodes CASSPRGLPNTEAFF.